This T cell receptor beta chain was obtained from a study of cytomegalovirus exposure and HLA in healthy donors. Looking at the study overall: Unique TCRs numbering approximately 80 million, obtained from HLA-typed donors, made up an early data release.

General study points: Presence/absence analyses assumed roughly uniform sequencing depth across donors.

PCR primers comprised 60 Vbeta and 13 Jbeta primers. The data were produced by immunoSEQ multiplex PCR, yet TCRdb's version contains in-frame clones alone and is incomplete. The sample has 150,000 to 200,000 clones, about 75% seen once; the top ten hold about 7.4%. Comment on this clone: The antigen remains undetermined.

This sequence originates from a male donor in good health and CMV-seropositive. Material: PBMCs.

The CDR3 bases are TGCGCCAGCAGCTTGGGGGGGGACTCTATGGCTACACCAGGAACCTTC. Translating it yields CASSLGGDSMATPGTF. The chain is built from TRBV5-1 and TRBJ1-2, with D possibly TRBD1 on 5 matching bases. With 0 bases removed from V and 14 bases from J, the gap between germline ends came to 26 bases. The CDR3 is made up of 16 amino acids. The V gene's germline CDR1 is SGHRS and CDR2 YFSETQ.